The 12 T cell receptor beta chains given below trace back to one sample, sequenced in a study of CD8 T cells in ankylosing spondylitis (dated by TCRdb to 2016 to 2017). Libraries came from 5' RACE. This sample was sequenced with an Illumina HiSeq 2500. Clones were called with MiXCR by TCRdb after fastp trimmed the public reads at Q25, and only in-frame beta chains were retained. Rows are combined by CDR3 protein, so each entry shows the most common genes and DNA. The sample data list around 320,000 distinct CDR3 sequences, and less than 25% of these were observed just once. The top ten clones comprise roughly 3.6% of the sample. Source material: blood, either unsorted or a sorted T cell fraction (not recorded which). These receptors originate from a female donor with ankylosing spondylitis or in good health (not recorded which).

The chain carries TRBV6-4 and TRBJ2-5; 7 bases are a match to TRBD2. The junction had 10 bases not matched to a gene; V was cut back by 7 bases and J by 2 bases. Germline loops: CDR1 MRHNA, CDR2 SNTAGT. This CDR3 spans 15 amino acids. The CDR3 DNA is TGTGCCAGCACCCGACTACGGACTAGACAAGAGACCCAGTACTTC. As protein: CASTRLRTRQETQYF.

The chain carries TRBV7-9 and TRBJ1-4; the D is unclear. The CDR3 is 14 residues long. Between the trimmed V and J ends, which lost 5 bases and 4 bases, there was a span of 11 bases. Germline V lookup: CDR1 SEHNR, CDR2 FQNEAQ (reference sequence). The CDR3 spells CASSRVLDNEKLFF. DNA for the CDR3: TGTGCCAGCAGCCGAGTACTAGATAATGAAAAACTGTTTTTT.

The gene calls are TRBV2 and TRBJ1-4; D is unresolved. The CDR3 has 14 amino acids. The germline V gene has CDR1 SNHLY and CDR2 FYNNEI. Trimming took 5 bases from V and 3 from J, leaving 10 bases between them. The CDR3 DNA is TGTGCCAGCAGTATCAGGACTCCTAATGAAAAACTGTTTTTT. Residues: CASSIRTPNEKLFF.

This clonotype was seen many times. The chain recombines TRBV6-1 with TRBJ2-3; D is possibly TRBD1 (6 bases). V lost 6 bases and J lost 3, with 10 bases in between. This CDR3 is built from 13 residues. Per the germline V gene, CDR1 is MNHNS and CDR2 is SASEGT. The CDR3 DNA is TGTGCCAGCAGGAGGGGGAGTACAGATACGCAGTATTTT. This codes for CASRRGSTDTQYF.

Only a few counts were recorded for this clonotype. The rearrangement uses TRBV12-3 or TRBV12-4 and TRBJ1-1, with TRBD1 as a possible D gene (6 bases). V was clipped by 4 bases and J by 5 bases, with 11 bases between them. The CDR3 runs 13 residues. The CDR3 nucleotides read TGTGCCAGCAGTTCCTCCAGGGGAACTGAAGCTTTCTTT. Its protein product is CASSSSRGTEAFF.

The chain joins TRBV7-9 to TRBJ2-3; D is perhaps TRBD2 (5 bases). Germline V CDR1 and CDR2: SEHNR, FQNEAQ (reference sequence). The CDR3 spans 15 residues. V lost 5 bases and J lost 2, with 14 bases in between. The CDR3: CASSPREPHTDTQYF. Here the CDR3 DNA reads TGTGCCAGCAGCCCAAGGGAGCCGCACACAGATACGCAGTATTTT.

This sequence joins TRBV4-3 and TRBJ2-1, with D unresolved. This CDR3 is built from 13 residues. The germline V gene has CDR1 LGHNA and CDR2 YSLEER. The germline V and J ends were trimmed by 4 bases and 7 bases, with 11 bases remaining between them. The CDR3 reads CASSLELGNEQFF. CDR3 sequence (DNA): TGCGCCAGCAGCCTCGAGTTGGGGAATGAGCAGTTCTTC.

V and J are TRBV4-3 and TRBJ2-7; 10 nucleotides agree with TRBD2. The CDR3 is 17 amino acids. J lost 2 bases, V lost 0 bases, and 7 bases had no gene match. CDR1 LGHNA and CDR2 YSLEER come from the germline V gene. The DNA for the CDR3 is TGCGCCAGCAGCCAAGAAACGTCGAGCGGGAGGGCCTACGAGCAGTACTTC. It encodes CASSQETSSGRAYEQYF.

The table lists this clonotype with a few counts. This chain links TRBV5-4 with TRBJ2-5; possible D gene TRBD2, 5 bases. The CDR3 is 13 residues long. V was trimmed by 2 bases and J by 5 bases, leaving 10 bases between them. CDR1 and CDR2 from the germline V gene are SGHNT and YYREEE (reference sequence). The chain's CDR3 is CASSFGDGETQYF. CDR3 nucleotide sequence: TGTGCCAGCAGCTTCGGGGATGGGGAGACCCAGTACTTC.

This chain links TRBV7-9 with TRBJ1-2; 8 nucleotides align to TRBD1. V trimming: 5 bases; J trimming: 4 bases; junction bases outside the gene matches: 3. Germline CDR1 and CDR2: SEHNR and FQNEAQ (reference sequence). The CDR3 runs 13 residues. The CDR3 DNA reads TGTGCCAGCAGCCCGGACAGGGTCTATGGCTACACCTTC. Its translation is CASSPDRVYGYTF.

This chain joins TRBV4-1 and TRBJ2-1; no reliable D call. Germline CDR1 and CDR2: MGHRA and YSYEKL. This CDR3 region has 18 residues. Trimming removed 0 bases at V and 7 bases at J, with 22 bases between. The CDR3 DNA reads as TGCGCCAGCAGCCAAGATAGGATTGGCGAGAGAAAAGGAAATGAGCAGTTCTTC. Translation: CASSQDRIGERKGNEQFF.

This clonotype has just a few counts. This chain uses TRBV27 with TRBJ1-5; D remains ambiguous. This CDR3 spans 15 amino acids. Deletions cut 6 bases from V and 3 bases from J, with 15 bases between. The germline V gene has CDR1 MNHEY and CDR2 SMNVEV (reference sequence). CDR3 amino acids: CASRPAWEDNQPQHF. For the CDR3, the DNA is TGTGCCAGCAGACCGGCGTGGGAGGACAATCAGCCCCAGCATTTT.